This TCR beta chain was sequenced in a study of T cells in Graves' hyperthyroidism and ophthalmopathy. Only a few counts were recorded for this clonotype. Its target is unknown. CDR1 and CDR2 from the germline V gene are SNHLY and FYNNEI. This CDR3 is built from 15 residues. Trimming at V came to 8 bases and at J to 10 bases, leaving 13 bases not matched to a gene. Study results and caveats: Separation of ophthalmopathy from stable hyperthyroidism was achieved by a 13 V-J model.

Uncontrolled infection, other autoimmune disease, pregnancy or lactation disqualified patients from enrolment. Amplification targeted TCR beta CDR3 regions from RNA transcripts. The TCR CDR3 first-round RT-PCR relied on the HTBI primer set. A single record per CDR3 protein comes from TCRdb applying MiXCR to the multiplex PCR reads. The sample lists under 550,000 distinct CDR3 sequences, roughly 15% occurring once. This receptor was obtained from a woman between 18 and 29 years old with Graves' hyperthyroidism. This chain joins TRBV2 and TRBJ2-1; 11 bases align to TRBD2. The specimen was blood. CDR3 residues: CASVPGLAAPGEQFF. CDR3 in DNA: TGTGCCAGCGTTCCGGGACTAGCGGCCCCCGGGGAGCAGTTCTTC. The full variable domain, its missing parts supplied by reference TRBV2 and TRBJ2-1, is EPEVTQTPSHQVTQMGQEVILRCVPISNHLYFYWYRQILGQKVEFLVSFYNNEISEKSEIFDDQFSVERPDGSNFTLKIRSTKLEDSAMYFCASVPGLAAPGEQFFGPGTRLTVL.